This T cell receptor beta chain came from a study of sequential checkpoint blockade in melanoma. As for treatment: randomized to nivolumab then ipilimumab (arm A) or the reverse (arm B). V lost 6 bases, J lost 3 bases, and 5 bases lay in between. Germline loops: CDR1 LNHDA, CDR2 SQIVND (reference sequence). This CDR3 comprises 12 residues. Repertoires were generated with immunoSEQ multiplex PCR, while TCRdb's copy carries only in-frame clones and drops some. Among 10,000 to 15,000 clones listed, approximately 27% were seen once. Sequencing used tumor tissue (inferred from file names), obtained from a patient given nivolumab and ipilimumab in sequence. The chain has TRBV19 and TRBJ2-2; D might be TRBD1 (5 bases). This TCR was recovered from a human donor with melanoma. CDR3 protein: CASSRDTGELFF. Here the CDR3 DNA reads TGTGCCAGTAGCAGGGACACCGGGGAGCTGTTTTTT. Based on the CDR3 plus reference TRBV19 and TRBJ2-2, the full variable domain is DGGITQSPKYLFRKEGQNVTLSCEQNLNHDAMYWYRQDPGQGLRLIYYSQIVNDFQKGDIAEGYSVSREKKESFPLTVTSAQKNPTAFYLCASSRDTGELFFGEGSRLTVL.